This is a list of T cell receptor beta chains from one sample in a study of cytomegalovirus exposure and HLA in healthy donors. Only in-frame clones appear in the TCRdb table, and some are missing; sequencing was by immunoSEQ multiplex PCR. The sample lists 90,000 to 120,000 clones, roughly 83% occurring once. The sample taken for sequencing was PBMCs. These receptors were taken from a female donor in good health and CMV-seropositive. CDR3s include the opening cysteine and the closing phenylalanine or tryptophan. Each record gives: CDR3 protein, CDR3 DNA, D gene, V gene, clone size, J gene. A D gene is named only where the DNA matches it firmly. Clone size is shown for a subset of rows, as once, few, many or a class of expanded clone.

CATSRDPTGRAGEQFF,TGTGCCACCAGCAGAGACCCTACCGGGAGGGCAGGTGAGCAGTTCTTC,TRBD2,TRBV15,.,TRBJ2-1
CASSLSGGAGELFF,TGTGCCAGCAGTTTGAGCGGAGGAGCCGGGGAGCTGTTTTTT,.,TRBV6-4,.,TRBJ2-2
CAWRTGVANEKLFF,TGTGCCTGGCGCACAGGGGTGGCTAATGAAAAACTGTTTTTT,TRBD1,TRBV30,.,TRBJ1-4
CASSLVHRGVTEAFF,TGCGCCAGCAGCTTGGTTCACAGGGGGGTTACTGAAGCTTTCTTT,TRBD1,TRBV5-1,.,TRBJ1-1
CASSWGTSGGYEQYF,TGCGCCAGCAGCTGGGGGACTAGCGGGGGCTACGAGCAGTACTTC,TRBD2,TRBV5-1,.,TRBJ2-7
CASSSTGFTNEKLFF,TGCGCCAGCAGCTCAACAGGGTTTACTAATGAAAAACTGTTTTTT,.,TRBV5-1,.,TRBJ1-4
CASSQGPQGKKYEQYF,TGCGCCAGCAGCCAGGGGCCTCAGGGGAAGAAGTACGAGCAGTACTTC,.,TRBV4-1,.,TRBJ2-7
CASSHGTLNTEAFF,TGTGCCAGCAGCCACGGGACACTGAACACTGAAGCTTTCTTT,.,TRBV7-2,.,TRBJ1-1
CAISEIGQYGYTF,TGTGCCATCAGTGAGATTGGCCAATATGGCTACACCTTC,.,TRBV10-3,.,TRBJ1-2
CASSIYSYSGANVLTF,TGTGCCAGCAGCATATATAGCTACTCTGGGGCCAACGTCCTGACTTTC,.,TRBV5-6,.,TRBJ2-6
CASSLDGRPHEQYF,TGTGCCAGCAGCTTAGACGGCAGGCCCCACGAGCAGTACTTC,.,TRBV7-9,.,TRBJ2-7
CASSSTGGAMEGYTF,TGTGCCAGCAGTTCAACAGGGGGGGCTATGGAGGGCTACACCTTC,TRBD1,TRBV6-6,.,TRBJ1-2
CASSIGNSGSRAGELFF,TGTGCCAGTAGTATAGGGAATAGCGGGAGTCGGGCCGGGGAGCTGTTTTTT,TRBD2,TRBV19,.,TRBJ2-2
CASSQNPPREFTDTQYF,TGTGCCAGCAGCCAAAACCCTCCCCGGGAGTTCACAGATACGCAGTATTTT,.,TRBV4-2,once,TRBJ2-3
CASSRGASGSQGEQYF,TGTGCCAGCAGCCGGGGGGCTAGCGGGAGCCAAGGGGAGCAGTACTTC,TRBD2,TRBV7-2,once,TRBJ2-7
CASSQDQEQGVQGREKLFF,TGTGCCAGCAGCCAAGATCAAGAGCAGGGGGTACAGGGAAGAGAAAAACTGTTTTTT,TRBD1,TRBV4-2,few,TRBJ1-4
CASSLRGPGEAGELFF,TGTGCCAGCAGCTTAAGGGGCCCGGGAGAGGCCGGGGAGCTGTTTTTT,.,TRBV7-9,.,TRBJ2-2
CASSHLVNEQFF,TGTGCCAGCAGCCACTTGGTCAATGAGCAGTTCTTC,.,TRBV7-9,.,TRBJ2-1
CASSFGGTGYNEQFF,TGTGCCAGCAGTTTCGGCGGGACTGGTTACAATGAGCAGTTCTTC,.,TRBV28,once,TRBJ2-1
CASRPKGAAEAFF,TGTGCCAGTAGACCCAAGGGGGCCGCTGAAGCTTTCTTT,TRBD1,TRBV19,.,TRBJ1-1
CASSPQQTSGGETQYF,TGTGCCAGCTCACCACAGCAGACTAGCGGAGGAGAGACCCAGTACTTC,TRBD2,TRBV18,.,TRBJ2-5
CASSRSDRGNTEAFF,TGTGCCAGCAGCCGATCGGACAGGGGGAACACTGAAGCTTTCTTT,TRBD1,TRBV7-8,.,TRBJ1-1
CASSEASTGGLAKNIQYF,TGTGCCAGCAGTGAAGCCTCAACAGGGGGCTTGGCCAAAAACATTCAGTACTTC,TRBD1,TRBV6-1,.,TRBJ2-4
CASSQPGTSPSYEQYF,TGTGCCAGCAGCCAACCGGGGACTAGCCCTTCCTACGAGCAGTACTTC,TRBD2,TRBV14,.,TRBJ2-7
CSVLDLGTGRYEQYF,TGCAGCGTTCTTGATCTCGGGACAGGTCGCTACGAGCAGTACTTC,TRBD1,TRBV29-1,.,TRBJ2-7
CASSPQGSNEKLFF,TGTGCCAGCAGTCCTCAGGGATCCAATGAAAAACTGTTTTTT,.,TRBV6-5,.,TRBJ1-4
CASSFGSGNTQYF,TGTGCCAGCAGTTTCGGGTCGGGGAATACGCAGTATTTT,.,TRBV27,.,TRBJ2-3
CASSTTGAHTGELFF,TGTGCCAGCAGCACGACAGGGGCGCACACCGGGGAGCTGTTTTTT,TRBD1,TRBV9,.,TRBJ2-2
CASSMVQGRETQYF,TGTGCCAGTAGTATGGTACAGGGGAGAGAGACCCAGTACTTC,TRBD1,TRBV19,.,TRBJ2-5
CASSYGTHGYTF,TGTGCCAGCAGCTACGGGACACACGGCTACACCTTC,.,TRBV5-6,few,TRBJ1-2
CSGTESYGYTF,TGCAGCGGGACAGAAAGTTATGGCTACACCTTC,.,TRBV29-1,.,TRBJ1-2
CASSSPPGTSGSGTGELFF,TGTGCCAGCAGCTCGCCTCCCGGGACTAGCGGGAGCGGTACCGGGGAGCTGTTTTTT,TRBD2,TRBV7-9,.,TRBJ2-2
CASSAGFATEAFF,TGCGCCAGCAGTGCGGGGTTCGCCACTGAAGCTTTCTTT,.,TRBV10-1,few,TRBJ1-1